This T cell receptor beta chain came from a study of T cells after yellow fever vaccination. Whole-study context: Low-cell-number fractions were prepared with SMART-Seq v4 Ultra Low Input.

Trimming took 2 bases from V and 8 from J, leaving 13 bases between them. This CDR3 comprises 14 residues. This clonotype appeared a few times. The antigen is undetermined. The authors made TCR cDNA by 5'RACE template switching, adding a universal primer site and UMIs. TCRdb re-derived calls from the 5' RACE reads in MiXCR, one entry per CDR3 protein. The repertoire holds around 590,000 distinct CDR3 sequences, with approximately 13% as singletons. General observations from the study: Abundant clonotypes from the bulk population could have been carried over as contaminants into FACS-sorted repertoires. Most clones from primary vaccination were detected again post-booster (96% CD4, roughly 85% CD8).

The source material was PBMCs, sampled on the day of the yellow fever booster vaccination. V usage is TRBV12-3 or TRBV12-4 and J usage is TRBJ1-3, with D maybe TRBD1 (6 bases). The clonotype was recovered from a young man who received the YFV17D yellow fever vaccine. The CDR3 loop reads CASSLRTAEYTIYF. The CDR3, as DNA: TGTGCCAGCAGTTTAAGGACAGCGGAGTACACCATATATTTT.